A single sample gave rise to the 23 T cell receptor beta chains below, sequenced in a study of shared clonotypes between healthy human individuals (dated by TCRdb to the early 2020s). CD8 naive samples were obtained by positive selection for CCR7 among CD45RO-negative cells, yielding a CD45RA+CCR7+ population from which TemRA cells were excluded. The library came from the immunoSEQ multiplex PCR assay. TCRdb re-hosts the immuneACCESS table, in-frame sequences only. Its copies lack some clones; in the studies checked, an unresolved V gene accounts for under half of them, and the cause for the rest is not known. This sample gives around 1,900,000 clones in total; just under 95% of them show up just once. Around 1.7% of the sample rests with the top ten. The sample was naive CD8+ T cells from PBMCs. The sample's cell subset or site, from its label and the paper: CD45RA+CCR7+. Receptors were obtained from a young man in good health. Some clones in this sample may be carry-over from other donors' samples.

With regard to this clone: Additional DNA sequences in this sample encode the identical CDR3. This chain links TRBV7-9 with TRBJ2-7; tentative D call: TRBD1 (6 bases). This CDR3 comprises 12 residues. Trimming removed 4 bases at V and 6 bases at J, with 10 bases between. CDR1 and CDR2 from the germline V gene are SEHNR and FQNEAQ (reference sequence). The chain's CDR3 is CASSSQGREQYF. The DNA for the CDR3 is TGTGCCAGCAGCTCACAGGGCCGCGAGCAGTACTTC.

This chain connects TRBV5-4 to TRBJ1-1, with D unresolved. The V gene's germline CDR1 is SGHNT and CDR2 YYREEE (reference sequence). V dropped 3 bases and J dropped 3 bases, with 6 bases sitting between them. This CDR3 contains 12 residues. This CDR3 is CASSYGHTEAFF. The CDR3 DNA reads as TGTGCCAGCAGCTACGGTCACACTGAAGCTTTCTTT.

The rearrangement uses TRBV10-3 and TRBJ2-5; D unresolved. Between the trimmed V and J ends, which lost 1 base and 2 bases, there was a span of 11 bases. This CDR3 has 15 amino acids. Germline CDR1 ENHRY, CDR2 SYGVKD. The CDR3 here is CAISEFPPEQETQYF. In DNA form, the CDR3 reads TGTGCCATCAGTGAGTTTCCCCCAGAACAAGAGACCCAGTACTTC.

V usage is TRBV29-1 and J usage is TRBJ2-2; no clear D gene. The CDR3 runs 12 residues. Germline CDR1 SQVTM, CDR2 ANQGSEA. Trimming stripped 8 bases from V and 5 bases from J, with 12 bases between. The DNA of the CDR3 is TGCAGCTTTGTAGGGTCTACCGGGGAGCTGTTTTTT. Translated: CSFVGSTGELFF.

The V gene is TRBV7-8, the J gene TRBJ1-3; 7 bases agree with TRBD1. With V trimmed by 4 bases and J by 2 bases, 5 bases remained unmatched. This CDR3 contains 15 residues. The germline V gene encodes CDR1 SGHVS and CDR2 FQNEAQ. The CDR3, as DNA: TGTGCCAGCAGCTCCCGACAGGGTGCTGGAAACACCATATATTTT. It specifies CASSSRQGAGNTIYF.

The rearrangement links TRBV7-6 to TRBJ2-6; D unclear. Germline CDR1 and CDR2: SGHVS and FNYEAQ. The CDR3 contains 19 residues. The germline V and J ends were trimmed by 1 base and 0 bases, with 16 bases remaining between them. As DNA, the CDR3 is TGTGCCAGCAGCTTAGAGGTAGTAGTGTTTCTCTCTGGGGCCAACGTCCTGACTTTC. Amino acid sequence: CASSLEVVVFLSGANVLTF.

This rearrangement joins TRBV6-1 to TRBJ2-7, with D perhaps being TRBD1 or TRBD2 (5 bases each). Germline V gene sequence: CDR1 MNHNS, CDR2 SASEGT. Trimming stripped 2 bases from V and 3 bases from J, with 14 bases between. This CDR3 region has 15 residues. CDR3 amino acids: CASSERGPRIYEQYF. The CDR3 bases are TGTGCCAGCAGTGAACGGGGCCCGCGAATCTACGAGCAGTACTTC.

V and J are TRBV27 and TRBJ1-1; 7 bases line up with TRBD1. Per the germline V gene, CDR1 is MNHEY and CDR2 is SMNVEV (reference sequence). The ends lost 4 bases at V and 0 bases at J; junction bases unmatched: 5. This CDR3 contains 15 residues. The CDR3, as DNA: TGTGCCAGCAGTTGGAAGACAGGGTTGAACACTGAAGCTTTCTTT. Its translation is CASSWKTGLNTEAFF.

The rearrangement joins TRBV5-4 to TRBJ2-7; D is perhaps TRBD2 (5 bases). In germline, CDR1 is SGHNT, CDR2 YYREEE (reference sequence). This CDR3 has 11 amino acids. V gave up 6 bases and J gave up 3 bases, with 7 bases separating them. The DNA of the CDR3 is TGTGCCAGCACAGAGGGCTACGAGCAGTACTTC. Amino acids: CASTEGYEQYF.

This chain connects TRBV27 to TRBJ1-6; D is possibly TRBD1 (5 bases). The CDR3 is 14 residues long. The ends were cut back, 3 bases at V and 4 bases at J, with 7 bases in the middle. Germline lookup yields CDR1 MNHEY and CDR2 SMNVEV (reference sequence). CDR3 bases: TGTGCCAGCAGTTTCAGGGAGTATAATTCACCCCTCCACTTT. The encoded protein is CASSFREYNSPLHF.

V and J are TRBV19 and TRBJ2-7; maybe TRBD1 (5 bases). The V gene lost 1 base and the J gene lost 4 bases, with 14 bases spanning the gap. Per the germline V gene, CDR1 is LNHDA and CDR2 is SQIVND (reference sequence). The CDR3 has 15 amino acids. The CDR3, as DNA: TGTGCCAGTAGTATAGGCCCAGGGCACAATTACGAGCAGTACTTC. It yields the protein CASSIGPGHNYEQYF.

This rearrangement joins TRBV27 to TRBJ2-7, with unresolved D. With 0 bases removed from V and 6 bases from J, the gap between germline ends came to 12 bases. Germline assignment: CDR1 MNHEY and CDR2 SMNVEV (reference sequence). The CDR3 spans 14 residues. CDR3 bases: TGTGCCAGCAGTTTATCGTCAGCTTTAGCCGAGCAGTACTTC. Translating gives CASSLSSALAEQYF.

About this clone: The same CDR3 can be traced to other DNA sequences in this sample. The chain combines TRBV2 with TRBJ1-5; D is uncertain. This CDR3 spans 14 amino acids. Trimming stripped 0 bases from V and 3 bases from J, with 6 bases between. Germline-derived CDR1 and CDR2 are SNHLY and FYNNEI. CDR3 nucleotides: TGTGCCAGCAGTGAAGCGGGGAACAATCAGCCCCAGCATTTT. Its translation is CASSEAGNNQPQHF.

The chain combines TRBV9 with TRBJ2-7; possibly TRBD1 for D (6 bases). The CDR3 sequence is 13 residues long. The germline V and J ends were trimmed by 4 bases and 2 bases, with 10 bases remaining between them. The germline V gene encodes CDR1 SGDLS and CDR2 YYNGEE. DNA for the CDR3: TGTGCCAGCAGCACCGGGACAACCTACGAGCAGTACTTC. Translating gives CASSTGTTYEQYF.

The J gene is TRBJ2-6, the V gene TRBV27; D gene uncertain. Germline V gene data show CDR1 as MNHEY and CDR2 as SMNVEV (reference sequence). Trimming left V 5 bases short and J 0 bases short, with 8 bases between. The CDR3 loop spans 15 amino acids. The CDR3 DNA is TGTGCCAGCAGTCGCACCAGCTCTGGGGCCAACGTCCTGACTTTC. Translating it yields CASSRTSSGANVLTF.

The V call is TRBV28, the J call TRBJ2-1; no clear D gene. V lost 2 bases, J lost 6 bases, and 11 bases lay in between. The CDR3 has 14 residues. The V gene's germline CDR1 is MDHEN and CDR2 SYDVKM. The CDR3 DNA is TGTGCCAGCAGTTTACCACCCCCTTTCAATGAGCAGTTCTTC. It encodes CASSLPPPFNEQFF. Filled out from reference TRBV28 and TRBJ2-1, the complete variable domain reads DVKVTQSSRYLVKRTGEKVFLECVQDMDHENMFWYRQDPGLGLRLIYFSYDVKMKEKGDIPEGYSVSREKKERFSLILESASTNQTSMYLCASSLPPPFNEQFFGPGTRLTVL.

The chain combines TRBV6-6 with TRBJ2-3, with D perhaps being TRBD1 or TRBD2 (5 bases each). This CDR3 comprises 16 residues. V lost 7 bases to trimming and J lost 1 base, with 18 bases between them. Per germline, CDR1 MNHNY and CDR2 SVGAGI (reference sequence). CDR3 coding DNA: TGTGCCAGCACCCCATTGCCGGGACGGGGCACAGATACGCAGTATTTT. As protein: CASTPLPGRGTDTQYF.

CDR3 nucleotides: TGTGCCAGCAGACCGTGGGACAGTGCCTTACAAGAGACCCAGTACTTC. Amino acid sequence: CASRPWDSALQETQYF. The chain recombines TRBV5-5 with TRBJ2-5; TRBD1 matches 7 bases. Germline V gene lookup returns CDR1 SGHKS and CDR2 YYEKEE (reference sequence). V lost 5 bases to trimming and J lost 2 bases; unmatched junction nucleotides: 12. CDR3 length equals 16 residues.

The chain carries TRBV4-3 and TRBJ2-7; D unclear. The CDR3 extends over 14 amino acids. V dropped 3 bases and J dropped 0 bases, with 9 bases sitting between them. Germline CDR1 LGHNA, CDR2 YSLEER. This CDR3 is CASSHLKGSYEQYF. The CDR3 DNA follows: TGCGCCAGCAGCCATTTGAAGGGCTCCTACGAGCAGTACTTC.

The CDR3 region has the DNA TGTGCCAGCAGCACCTCCGGGACAGGGGGCTCGACCCGAGGGGAGACCCAGTACTTC. Translated, it gives CASSTSGTGGSTRGETQYF. The chain combines TRBV21-1 with TRBJ2-5; the table calls TRBD1, which could not be checked here. TRBV21-1 is labeled a pseudogene. CDR3 size: 19 residues.

The chain has TRBV5-5 and TRBJ2-5; D is possibly TRBD1 (6 bases). Per germline, CDR1 SGHKS and CDR2 YYEKEE (reference sequence). The CDR3 is made up of 13 amino acids. Between the trimmed V and J ends, which lost 6 bases and 4 bases, there was a span of 13 bases. DNA of the CDR3: TGTGCCAGCACCCGGGGCAGGGGAGAGACCCAGTACTTC. The encoded protein is CASTRGRGETQYF. Together with reference TRBV5-5 and TRBJ2-5, the CDR3 gives the full variable domain: DAGVTQSPTHLIKTRGQQVTLRCSPISGHKSVSWYQQVLGQGPQFIFQYYEKEERGRGNFPDRFSARQFPNYSSELNVNALLLGDSALYLCASTRGRGETQYFGPGTRLLVL.

Details on this clone: The same CDR3 arises from other DNA sequences in this sample as well. The chain is built from TRBV5-6 and TRBJ2-7, with TRBD2 matching 12 bases. Trimming removed 3 bases from V and 1 base from J; junction bases left unmatched: 2. Looked up from germline, CDR1 is SGHDT and CDR2 is YYEEEE. This CDR3 has 15 amino acids. In DNA, the CDR3 is TGTGCCAGCAGCTGGGGGACTAGCGGGTCCTACGAGCAGTACTTC. Translation: CASSWGTSGSYEQYF.

The chain carries TRBV2 and TRBJ2-3; D is undetermined. The V gene's germline CDR1 is SNHLY and CDR2 FYNNEI. The CDR3 totals 13 residues. V shed 10 bases and J shed 0 bases, with 11 bases lying between them. CDR3 residues: CANYPPSTDTQYF. In DNA form, the CDR3 reads TGTGCCAACTACCCTCCTAGCACAGATACGCAGTATTTT.